Listed here is a single T cell receptor beta chain. The sample belongs to a study of blood T cells in healthy people across ages. CDR1 and CDR2 (germline): SGHTA, FQGNSA. CDR3 length equals 15 residues. V was pared by 4 bases and J by 4 bases, with 15 bases between. It was with a sample-barcoded 5' primer and a J-beta primer mix that a second PCR of about 6 to 12 cycles was run. Using its own MiXCR run on the 5' RACE reads, TCRdb lists one record per CDR3 protein. Among approximately 810,000 distinct CDR3 sequences listed, about 34% were seen once. Sequenced input: blood. The TCR comes from a man aged 18 to 29 in good health. The rearrangement joins TRBV7-2 to TRBJ2-3; D might be TRBD1 (7 bases). The CDR3 coding sequence is TGTGCCAGCAGCTCCCGAGGAGGGGGCCCAGATACGCAGTATTTT. This gives the protein CASSSRGGGPDTQYF.